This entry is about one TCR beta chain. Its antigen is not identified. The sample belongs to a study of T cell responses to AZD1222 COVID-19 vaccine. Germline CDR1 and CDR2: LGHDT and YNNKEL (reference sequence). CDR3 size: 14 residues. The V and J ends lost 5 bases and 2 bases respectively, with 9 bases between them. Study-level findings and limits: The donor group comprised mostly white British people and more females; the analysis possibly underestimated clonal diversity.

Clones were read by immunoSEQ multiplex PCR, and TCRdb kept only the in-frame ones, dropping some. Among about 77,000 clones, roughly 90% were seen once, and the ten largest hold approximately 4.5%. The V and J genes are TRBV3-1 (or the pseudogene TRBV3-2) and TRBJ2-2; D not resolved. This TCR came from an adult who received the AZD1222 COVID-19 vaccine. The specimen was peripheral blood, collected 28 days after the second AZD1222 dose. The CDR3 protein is CASSEIPNTGELFF. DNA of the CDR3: TGTGCCAGCAGCGAAATACCCAACACCGGGGAGCTGTTTTTT.